This TCR beta chain was obtained from a study of siplizumab effects on memory and regulatory T cells. Assay: immunoSEQ multiplex PCR; the TCRdb copy retains only in-frame clones and omits some. The sample includes approximately 100,000 clones, 93% of them seen just once. V gave up 6 bases and J gave up 5 bases; unmatched junction bases: 6. Germline V gene lookup returns CDR1 MNHNY and CDR2 SVGAGI (reference sequence). The CDR3 sequence is 14 residues long. Regarding this clone: What it binds is unknown.

General study results and limits: Treg origin accounted for an average of around 67% of mappable alloreactive CD4+ clones with siplizumab and roughly 26% in controls.

This TCR was recovered from a human donor in good health. Sequenced sample: Tregs sorted from blood. V usage is TRBV6-6 and J usage is TRBJ2-1, with 8 bases lining up with TRBD2. CDR3 loop: CASSGGGPDNEQFF. CDR3 nucleotide sequence: TGTGCCAGCAGCGGGGGGGGGCCCGACAATGAGCAGTTCTTC.